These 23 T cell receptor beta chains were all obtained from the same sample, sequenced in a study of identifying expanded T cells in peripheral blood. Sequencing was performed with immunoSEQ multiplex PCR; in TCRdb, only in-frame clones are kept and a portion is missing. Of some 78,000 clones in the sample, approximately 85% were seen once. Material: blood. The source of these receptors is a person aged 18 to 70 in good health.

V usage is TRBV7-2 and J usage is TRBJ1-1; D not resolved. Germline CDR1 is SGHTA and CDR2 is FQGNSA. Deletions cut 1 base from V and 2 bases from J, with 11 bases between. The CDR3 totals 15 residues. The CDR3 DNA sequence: TGTGCCAGCAGCTTAGGGCCAGCCAGAAACACTGAAGCTTTCTTT. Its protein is CASSLGPARNTEAFF.

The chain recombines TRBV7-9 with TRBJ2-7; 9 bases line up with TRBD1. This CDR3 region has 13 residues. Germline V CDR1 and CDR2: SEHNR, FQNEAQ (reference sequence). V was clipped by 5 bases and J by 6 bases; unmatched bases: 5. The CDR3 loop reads CASSHGTGFEQYF. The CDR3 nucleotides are TGTGCCAGCAGCCACGGGACAGGGTTCGAGCAGTACTTC.

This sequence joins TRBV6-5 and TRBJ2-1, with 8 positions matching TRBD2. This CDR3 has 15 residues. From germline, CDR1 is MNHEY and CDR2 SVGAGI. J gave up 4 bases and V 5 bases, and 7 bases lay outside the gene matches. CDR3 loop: CASSPTGGGYNEQFF. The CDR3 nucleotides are TGTGCCAGCAGTCCCACGGGGGGGGGATACAATGAGCAGTTCTTC.

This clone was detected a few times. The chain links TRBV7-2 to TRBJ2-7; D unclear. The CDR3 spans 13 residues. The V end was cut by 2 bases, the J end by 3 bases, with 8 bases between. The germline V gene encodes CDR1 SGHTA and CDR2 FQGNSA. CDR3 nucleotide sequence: TGTGCCAGCAGCTTACCCTCGCTCTACGAGCAGTACTTC. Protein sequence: CASSLPSLYEQYF.

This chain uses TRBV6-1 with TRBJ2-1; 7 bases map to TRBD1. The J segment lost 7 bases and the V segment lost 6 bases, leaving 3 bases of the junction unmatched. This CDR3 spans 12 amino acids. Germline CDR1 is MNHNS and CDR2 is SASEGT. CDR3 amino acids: CASRRGQNEQFF. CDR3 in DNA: TGTGCCAGCAGGAGGGGACAGAATGAGCAGTTCTTC.

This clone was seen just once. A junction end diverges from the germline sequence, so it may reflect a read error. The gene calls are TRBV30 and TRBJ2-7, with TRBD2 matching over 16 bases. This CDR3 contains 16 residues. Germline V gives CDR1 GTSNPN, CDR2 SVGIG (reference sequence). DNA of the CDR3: TGTGCCTGGAGTGTACAATTGGGACTAGCGGGAGGGCCGCTAGACTTC. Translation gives CAWSVQLGLAGGPLDF.

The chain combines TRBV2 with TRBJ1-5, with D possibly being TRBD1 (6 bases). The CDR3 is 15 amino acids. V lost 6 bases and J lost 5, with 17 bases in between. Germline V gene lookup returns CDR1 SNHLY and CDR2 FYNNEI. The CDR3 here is CASSLDSLPYQPQHF. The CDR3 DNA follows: TGTGCCAGCAGCTTGGACAGCCTTCCTTATCAGCCCCAGCATTTT.

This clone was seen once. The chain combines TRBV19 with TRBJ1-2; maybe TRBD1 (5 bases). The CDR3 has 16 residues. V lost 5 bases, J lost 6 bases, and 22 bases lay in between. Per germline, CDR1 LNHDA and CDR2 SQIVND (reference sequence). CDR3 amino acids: CASSESYREGRNGYTF. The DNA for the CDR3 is TGTGCCAGTAGTGAATCATATCGGGAGGGGCGGAATGGCTACACCTTC. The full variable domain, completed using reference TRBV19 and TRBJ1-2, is DGGITQSPKYLFRKEGQNVTLSCEQNLNHDAMYWYRQDPGQGLRLIYYSQIVNDFQKGDIAEGYSVSREKKESFPLTVTSAQKNPTAFYLCASSESYREGRNGYTFGSGTRLTVV.

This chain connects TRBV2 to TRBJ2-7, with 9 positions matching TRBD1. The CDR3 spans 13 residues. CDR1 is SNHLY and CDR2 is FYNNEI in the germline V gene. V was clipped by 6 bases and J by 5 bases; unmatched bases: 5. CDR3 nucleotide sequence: TGTGCCAGCAGATTCGGGACAGGGAACGAGCAGTACTTC. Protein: CASRFGTGNEQYF. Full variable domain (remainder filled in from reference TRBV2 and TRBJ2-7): EPEVTQTPSHQVTQMGQEVILRCVPISNHLYFYWYRQILGQKVEFLVSFYNNEISEKSEIFDDQFSVERPDGSNFTLKIRSTKLEDSAMYFCASRFGTGNEQYFGPGTRLTVT.

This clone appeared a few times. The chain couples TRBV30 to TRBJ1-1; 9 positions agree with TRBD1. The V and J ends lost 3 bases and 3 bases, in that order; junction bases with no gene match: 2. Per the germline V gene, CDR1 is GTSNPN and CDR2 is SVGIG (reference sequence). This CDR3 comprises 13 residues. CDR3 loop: CAWRWTGDTEAFF. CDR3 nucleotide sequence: TGTGCCTGGAGATGGACAGGGGACACTGAAGCTTTCTTT.

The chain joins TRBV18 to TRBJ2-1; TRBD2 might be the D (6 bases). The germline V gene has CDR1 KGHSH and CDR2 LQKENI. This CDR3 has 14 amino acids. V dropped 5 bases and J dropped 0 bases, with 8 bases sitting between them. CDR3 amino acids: CASSGGSSYNEQFF. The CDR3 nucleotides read TGTGCCAGCTCAGGGGGGAGCTCCTACAATGAGCAGTTCTTC.

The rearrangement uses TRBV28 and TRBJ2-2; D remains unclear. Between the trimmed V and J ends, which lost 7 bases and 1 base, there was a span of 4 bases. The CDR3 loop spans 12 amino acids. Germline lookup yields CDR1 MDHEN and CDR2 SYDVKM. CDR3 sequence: CASTENTGELFF. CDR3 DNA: TGTGCCAGCACCGAGAACACCGGGGAGCTGTTTTTT.

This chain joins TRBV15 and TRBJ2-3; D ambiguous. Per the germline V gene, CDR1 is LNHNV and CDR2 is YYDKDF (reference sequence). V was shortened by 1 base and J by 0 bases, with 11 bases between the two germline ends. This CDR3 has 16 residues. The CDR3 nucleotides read TGTGCCACCAGCAGAGCTGAGGTCAGGAGCACAGATACGCAGTATTTT. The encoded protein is CATSRAEVRSTDTQYF.

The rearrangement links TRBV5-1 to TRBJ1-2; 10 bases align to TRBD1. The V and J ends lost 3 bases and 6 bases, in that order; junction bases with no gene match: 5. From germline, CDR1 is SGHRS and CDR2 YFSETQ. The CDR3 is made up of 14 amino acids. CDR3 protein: CASSWDRGRDGYTF. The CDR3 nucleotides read TGCGCCAGCAGCTGGGACAGGGGTCGGGATGGCTACACCTTC.

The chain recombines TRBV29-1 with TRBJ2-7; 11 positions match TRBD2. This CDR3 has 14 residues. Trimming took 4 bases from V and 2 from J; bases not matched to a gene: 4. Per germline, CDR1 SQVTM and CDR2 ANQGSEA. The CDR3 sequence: CSVGLSGRAYEQYF. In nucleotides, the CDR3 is TGCAGCGTTGGCCTTAGCGGGAGGGCCTACGAGCAGTACTTC.

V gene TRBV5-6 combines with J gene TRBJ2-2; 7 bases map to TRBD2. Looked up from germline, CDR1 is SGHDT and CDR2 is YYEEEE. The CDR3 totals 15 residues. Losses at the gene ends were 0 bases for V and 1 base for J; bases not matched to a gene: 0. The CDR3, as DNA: TGTGCCAGCAGCTTGGCGGGAGGGAACACCGGGGAGCTGTTTTTT. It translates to CASSLAGGNTGELFF.

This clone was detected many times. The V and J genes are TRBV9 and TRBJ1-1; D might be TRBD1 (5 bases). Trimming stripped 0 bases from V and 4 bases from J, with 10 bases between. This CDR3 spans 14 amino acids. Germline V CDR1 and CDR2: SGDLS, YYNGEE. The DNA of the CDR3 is TGTGCCAGCAGCGTAGACCAGGGAGCCACTGAAGCTTTCTTT. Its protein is CASSVDQGATEAFF.

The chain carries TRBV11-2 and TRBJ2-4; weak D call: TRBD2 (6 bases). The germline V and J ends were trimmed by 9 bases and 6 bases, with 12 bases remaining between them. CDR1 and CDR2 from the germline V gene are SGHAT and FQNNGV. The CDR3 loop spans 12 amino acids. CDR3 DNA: TGTGCCAGTGCGGGGTCGGGAAACATTCAGTACTTC. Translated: CASAGSGNIQYF.

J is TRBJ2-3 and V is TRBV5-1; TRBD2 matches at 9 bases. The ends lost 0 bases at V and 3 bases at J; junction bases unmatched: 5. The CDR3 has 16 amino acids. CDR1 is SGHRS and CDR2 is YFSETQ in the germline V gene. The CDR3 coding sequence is TGCGCCAGCAGCTTGGGACTAGCGGTTAGGACAGATACGCAGTATTTT. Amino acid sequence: CASSLGLAVRTDTQYF.

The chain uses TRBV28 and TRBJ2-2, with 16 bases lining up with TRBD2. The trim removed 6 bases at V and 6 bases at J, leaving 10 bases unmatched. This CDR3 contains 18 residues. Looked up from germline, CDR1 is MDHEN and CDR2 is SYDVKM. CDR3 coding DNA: TGTGCCAGCAGAGAGGGACTAGCGGGAGGGTCGGGCGCCGGGGAGCTGTTTTTT. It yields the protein CASREGLAGGSGAGELFF.

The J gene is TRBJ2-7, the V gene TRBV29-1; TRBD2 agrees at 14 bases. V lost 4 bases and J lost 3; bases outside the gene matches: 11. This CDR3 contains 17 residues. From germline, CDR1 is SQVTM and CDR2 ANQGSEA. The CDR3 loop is CSVGGGTSGRRIYEQYF. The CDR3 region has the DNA TGCAGCGTTGGCGGGGGGACTAGCGGGAGACGGATCTACGAGCAGTACTTC.

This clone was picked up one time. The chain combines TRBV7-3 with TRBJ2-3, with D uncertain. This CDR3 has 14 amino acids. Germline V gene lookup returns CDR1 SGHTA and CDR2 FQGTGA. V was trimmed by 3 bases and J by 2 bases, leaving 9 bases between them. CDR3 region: CASSFSQDTDTQYF. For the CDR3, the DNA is TGTGCCAGCAGCTTTAGTCAGGACACAGATACGCAGTATTTT.

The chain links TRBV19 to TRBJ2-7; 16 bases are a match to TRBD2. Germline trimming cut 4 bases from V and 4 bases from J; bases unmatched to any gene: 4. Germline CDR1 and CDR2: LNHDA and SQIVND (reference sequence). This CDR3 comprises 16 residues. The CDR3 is CASSTGLAGGRYEQYF. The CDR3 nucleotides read TGTGCCAGTAGTACGGGACTAGCGGGAGGGCGATACGAGCAGTACTTC.